The T cell receptor (beta chain) described here comes from a study of CD4 and CD8 cells across lung adenocarcinoma regions. The CDR3 consists of 15 residues. Germline V CDR1 and CDR2: MNHNS, SASEGT. The patients had localized lung adenocarcinoma, a non-small cell subtype. This clonotype was found once. TCRdb fed the PCR reads into MiXCR, producing one record per CDR3 protein. This table has 9,500 to 13,000 distinct CDR3 sequences, around 42% appearing once. The TCR was taken from a male donor with lung adenocarcinoma. The CD4 and CD8 labels of this study may be unreliable. Sequencing input: CD8+ T cells from the margin of a lung tumor. The V call is TRBV6-1, the J call TRBJ2-1, with D possibly TRBD2 on 5 matching bases. The J call may be wrong; the DNA end is better matched by TRBJ2-7. The CDR3 here is CASSIAVGEGYEQYF. CDR3 nucleotides: TGTGCCAGCAGCATCGCCGTGGGAGAGGGCTACGAGCAGTACTTC.